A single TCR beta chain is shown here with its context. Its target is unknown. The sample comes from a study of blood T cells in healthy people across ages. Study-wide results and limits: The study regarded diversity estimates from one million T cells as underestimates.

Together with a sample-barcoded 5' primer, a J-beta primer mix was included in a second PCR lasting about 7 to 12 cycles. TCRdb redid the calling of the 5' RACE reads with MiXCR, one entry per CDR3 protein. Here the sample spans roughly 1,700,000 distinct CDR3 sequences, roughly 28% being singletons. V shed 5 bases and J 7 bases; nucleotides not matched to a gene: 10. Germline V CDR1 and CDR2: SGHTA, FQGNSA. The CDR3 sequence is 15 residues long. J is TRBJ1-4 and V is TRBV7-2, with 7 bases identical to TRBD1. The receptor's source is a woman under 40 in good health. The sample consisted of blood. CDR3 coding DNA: TGTGCCAGCAGCAAGAGACAGGGAGAGGGTGAAAAACTGTTTTTT. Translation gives CASSKRQGEGEKLFF.